Presented here are 18 T cell receptor beta chains from one specimen sequenced in a study of blood T cell repertoires in COVID-19. Sequencing was performed with immunoSEQ multiplex PCR; in TCRdb, only in-frame clones are kept and a portion is missing. The sample comprises 200,000 to 250,000 clones, roughly 88% of which are singletons, and about 4% rests with the top ten. The sample taken for sequencing was PBMCs or T cells enriched from blood (not recorded which). These receptors were obtained from a woman aged 35 to 49 with acute COVID-19.

V and J are TRBV7-3 and TRBJ1-2; 7 nucleotides match TRBD1. CDR1 and CDR2 from the germline V gene are SGHTA and FQGTGA. V dropped 4 bases and J dropped 4; count of bases not matched to a gene: 3. This CDR3 has 13 amino acids. DNA for the CDR3: TGTGCCAGCAGCTCCCGGACAGGCTATGGCTACACCTTC. It is translated as CASSSRTGYGYTF.

The gene calls are TRBV6-5 and TRBJ2-2; D is ambiguous. This CDR3 has 12 amino acids. Trimming pared 9 bases from V and 1 base from J, leaving 6 bases between. Germline V gene data show CDR1 as MNHEY and CDR2 as SVGAGI. In nucleotides, the CDR3 is TGTGCCAGGAGGAGGAACACCGGGGAGCTGTTTTTT. Amino acids: CARRRNTGELFF.

The CDR3 spells CASGLVPGGDTGELFF. In DNA, the CDR3 is TGTGCTAGTGGTTTGGTACCCGGCGGTGACACCGGGGAGCTGTTTTTT. V gene TRBV12-5 combines with J gene TRBJ2-2; D remains ambiguous. CDR3 length: 16 amino acids. Looked up from germline, CDR1 is LGHNT and CDR2 is FRNRAP. V was cut by 0 bases and J by 3 bases, with 11 bases left in between.

The chain links TRBV6-5 to TRBJ1-3; D gene uncertain. Trimming removed 6 bases at V and 0 bases at J, with 6 bases between. Germline-derived CDR1 and CDR2 are MNHEY and SVGAGI. CDR3 size: 13 residues. The CDR3 region has the DNA TGTGCCAGCAGACAGATCTCTGGAAACACCATATATTTT. Encoded protein: CASRQISGNTIYF.

The chain joins TRBV19 to TRBJ1-2; possibly TRBD1 for D (6 bases). Deletions cut 4 bases from V and 7 bases from J, with 16 bases between. The CDR3 extends over 14 amino acids. Looked up from germline, CDR1 is LNHDA and CDR2 is SQIVND (reference sequence). The CDR3 nucleotides are TGTGCCAGTAGTACAGGGGACGGCCTATTTGGCTACACCTTC. This sequence encodes CASSTGDGLFGYTF.

V usage is TRBV2 and J usage is TRBJ1-2; the match to TRBD1 covers 11 bases. CDR3 length: 14 residues. CDR1 and CDR2 (germline): SNHLY, FYNNEI. J was trimmed by 7 bases and V by 6 bases; bases with no gene match: 7. CDR3 residues: CASRGQGAPSGYTF. CDR3 nucleotide sequence: TGTGCCAGCAGAGGACAGGGGGCCCCTTCTGGCTACACCTTC.

J is TRBJ1-1 and V is TRBV7-8; no firm D call. Germline CDR1 and CDR2: SGHVS and FQNEAQ. CDR3 length: 17 amino acids. The germline V and J ends were trimmed by 4 bases and 1 base, with 19 bases remaining between them. CDR3 nucleotides: TGTGCCAGCAGCTACCCAGGACTGGTCAGTGGGAACACTGAAGCTTTCTTT. It specifies CASSYPGLVSGNTEAFF.

This clone has more than one count but fewer than ten. The chain is built from TRBV18 and TRBJ1-2; 9 positions match TRBD1. CDR1 is KGHSH, CDR2 LQKENI, per germline. The CDR3 runs to 14 residues. The V gene end was trimmed by 8 bases and the J gene end by 8 bases; junction bases not matched to a gene: 12. The CDR3 DNA sequence: TGTGCCAGCGCTGACAGGGGGGAAGTTCTCGGCTACACCTTC. Amino acids: CASADRGEVLGYTF.

This chain links TRBV3-1 (or the pseudogene TRBV3-2) with TRBJ2-7; TRBD2 is a possible D gene (7 bases). This CDR3 is built from 16 residues. Trimming took off 3 bases at V and 2 bases at J, with 17 bases between the two ends. The germline V gene has CDR1 LGHDT and CDR2 YNNKEL (reference sequence). For the CDR3, the DNA is TGTGCCAGCAGCCAGGAATCCGGGGGGCCGACCTACGAGCAGTACTTC. Translation gives CASSQESGGPTYEQYF.

The chain uses TRBV5-8 and TRBJ1-1; 9 bases match TRBD1. Per the germline V gene, CDR1 is SGHTS and CDR2 is YDEGEE. J gave up 6 bases and V 6 bases, and 9 bases lay outside the gene matches. The CDR3 runs 14 residues. CDR3 sequence (DNA): TGTGCCAGCACTGGGACAGGGCGAATGGCTGAAGCTTTCTTT. This gives the protein CASTGTGRMAEAFF.

V gene TRBV5-4 combines with J gene TRBJ2-2, with D tentatively TRBD2 (6 bases). Germline CDR1 SGHNT, CDR2 YYREEE (reference sequence). Trimming removed 3 bases at V and 6 bases at J, with 12 bases between. This CDR3 has 14 amino acids. This CDR3 is CASSSLREAGELFF. DNA for the CDR3: TGTGCCAGCAGCTCGCTTAGGGAGGCCGGGGAGCTGTTTTTT.

V usage is TRBV11-2 and J usage is TRBJ2-5; D is undetermined. Germline CDR1 reads SGHAT; CDR2 reads FQNNGV. CDR3 length: 18 residues. V was pared by 4 bases and J by 0 bases, with 21 bases between. For the CDR3, the DNA is TGTGCCAGCAGCTCGATCACCCGACGACGGCGGAACCAAGAGACCCAGTACTTC. It yields the protein CASSSITRRRRNQETQYF. Full variable domain (rest looked up from reference TRBV11-2 and TRBJ2-5): EAGVAQSPRYKIIEKRQSVAFWCNPISGHATLYWYQQILGQGPKLLIQFQNNGVVDDSQLPKDRFSAERLKGVDSTLKIQPAKLEDSAVYLCASSSITRRRRNQETQYFGPGTRLLVL.

The CDR3 here is CASRPRGSNYGYTF. Here the CDR3 DNA reads TGTGCCAGCAGGCCCCGAGGGAGTAACTATGGCTACACCTTC. The genes are TRBV13 and TRBJ1-2; D call uncertain. This CDR3 has 14 residues. The germline V gene has CDR1 PRHDT and CDR2 FYEKMQ (reference sequence). Between the trimmed V and J ends, which lost 6 bases and 1 base, there was a span of 12 bases.

V is TRBV7-6 and J is TRBJ2-4; possibly TRBD1 for D (6 bases). Looked up from germline, CDR1 is SGHVS and CDR2 is FNYEAQ. The V gene lost 1 base and the J gene lost 6 bases, with 16 bases spanning the gap. This CDR3 spans 16 amino acids. The CDR3 sequence: CASSLGGQRGTNIQYF. The CDR3 nucleotides read TGTGCCAGCAGCTTAGGGGGTCAGAGGGGGACAAACATTCAGTACTTC.

The chain carries TRBV9 and TRBJ2-1; 8 bases match TRBD2. In germline, CDR1 is SGDLS, CDR2 YYNGEE. With V trimmed by 5 bases and J by 4 bases, 5 bases remained unmatched. The length of the CDR3 is 14 residues. The CDR3 here is CASSPGGDYNEQFF. The CDR3 region has the DNA TGTGCCAGCAGTCCCGGGGGGGATTACAATGAGCAGTTCTTC.

CDR3 nucleotides: TGTGCCAGCAGCCGGGAGGGGAGCGCTGAAGCTTTCTTT. As protein: CASSREGSAEAFF. J is TRBJ1-1 and V is TRBV5-6, with TRBD1 as a possible D gene (5 bases). Trimming stripped 4 bases from V and 6 bases from J, with 13 bases between. CDR3 length equals 13 residues. The germline gives CDR1 SGHDT, CDR2 YYEEEE.

The V gene is TRBV5-8, the J gene TRBJ1-5, with 8 bases matching TRBD1. V was clipped by 0 bases and J by 7 bases; unmatched bases: 9. Germline V CDR1 and CDR2: SGHTS, YDEGEE. This CDR3 contains 16 residues. In DNA, the CDR3 is TGTGCCAGCAGCTTGGTGAGCAGGGGGCTTGGACAGCCCCAGCATTTT. It specifies CASSLVSRGLGQPQHF.

For this clone: Other DNA variants within this sample encode the same CDR3. The chain combines TRBV5-1 with TRBJ1-2; D not certain. The germline V gene encodes CDR1 SGHRS and CDR2 YFSETQ. The CDR3 consists of 13 residues. With 0 bases removed from V and 2 bases from J, the gap between germline ends came to 5 bases. Written as DNA, the CDR3 is TGCGCCAGCAGCTTGGGAGGGAACTATGGCTACACCTTC. It is translated as CASSLGGNYGYTF.